This T cell receptor beta chain was sequenced in a study of spatial heterogeneity in lung cancer. Study-level points and caveats: Ubiquitous expanded tumor TCRs were seen in blood more at resection than at follow-up.

Individually, TCR cDNA molecules were each labelled with a unique molecular identifier. TCRdb redid the calling of the 5' RACE reads with MiXCR, one entry per CDR3 protein. Among 55,000 to 75,000 distinct CDR3 sequences, nearly 9% were seen once, and the ten largest hold more than 1.5%. CDR1 and CDR2 (germline): SNHLY, FYNNEI. V was trimmed by 6 bases and J by 3 bases, leaving 12 bases between them. There are 14 residues in the CDR3. As to time point: blood at routine non-recurrence follow-up after resection. A remark on this clonotype: Its specificity is unknown. A much larger clone lies a single base off, so this may be a read error.

This clonotype was obtained from a female donor with early-stage non-small cell lung cancer. The source was PBMCs, collected at follow-up. This chain uses TRBV2 with TRBJ1-5; D is unclear. CDR3 coding DNA: TGTGCCAGCAGAAGGAACTTTCCCAATCAGCCCCAGCATTTT. This sequence encodes CASRRNFPNQPQHF.